The TCR beta chain described here comes from a study of T cells in Graves' hyperthyroidism and ophthalmopathy. General study points: Ophthalmopathy stood apart from stable hyperthyroidism in a 13 V-J model. The model anticipated ophthalmopathy a median about six months pre-onset.

At least ten counts were recorded for this clonotype. Its antigen is not identified. This CDR3 has 13 amino acids. Trimming stripped 3 bases from V and 7 bases from J, with 10 bases between. Germline V CDR1 and CDR2: MDHEN, SYDVKM. There were TCR beta CDR3 regions amplified from RNA transcripts. Carried out on the TCR CDR3, a first-round RT-PCR used the HTBI primer set. TCRdb redid the calling of the multiplex PCR reads with MiXCR, one entry per CDR3 protein. The table includes fewer than 900,000 distinct CDR3 sequences, about 16% detected once. Stable disease denoted Graves' hyperthyroidism without ophthalmopathy progression within 18 months. Disease duration under 2 months; hyperthyroidism patients were aged 18 to 65.

The specimen sequenced was blood. This chain connects TRBV28 to TRBJ2-1; D might be TRBD2 (5 bases). The receptor comes from a man younger than 35 with Graves' hyperthyroidism. The CDR3 region has the DNA TGTGCCAGCAGTTTGGAGGTGTGGAATGAGCAGTTCTTC. This translates into CASSLEVWNEQFF. The complete variable domain, with remaining parts taken from reference TRBV28 and TRBJ2-1, reads DVKVTQSSRYLVKRTGEKVFLECVQDMDHENMFWYRQDPGLGLRLIYFSYDVKMKEKGDIPEGYSVSREKKERFSLILESASTNQTSMYLCASSLEVWNEQFFGPGTRLTVL.